This T cell receptor (beta chain) derives from a study of shared clonotypes between healthy human individuals. The method was immunoSEQ multiplex PCR; TCRdb's version includes in-frame clones alone and lacks a portion of them. The sample contains some 1,600,000 clones, under 99% of which appear only once. The CDR3 contains 14 residues. V was trimmed by 8 bases and J by 5 bases, leaving 18 bases between them. Germline values: CDR1 SNHLY, CDR2 FYNNEI. The chain employs TRBV2 and TRBJ2-5; possible D gene TRBD2, 6 bases. Sequenced material: naive CD4+ T cells sorted from blood. Sample subset: CD45RA+ positively selected. This TCR was sampled from a man between 25 and 39 years old in good health. DNA for the CDR3: TGTGCCAGCCTCTCTAACCGGGGAGGCGAGACCCAGTACTTC. It is translated as CASLSNRGGETQYF. Based on the CDR3 plus reference TRBV2 and TRBJ2-5, the full variable domain is EPEVTQTPSHQVTQMGQEVILRCVPISNHLYFYWYRQILGQKVEFLVSFYNNEISEKSEIFDDQFSVERPDGSNFTLKIRSTKLEDSAMYFCASLSNRGGETQYFGPGTRLLVL.